The 6 T cell receptor beta chains below come from one sample, sequenced in a study of blood T cell repertoires in COVID-19. Measured with immunoSEQ multiplex PCR; TCRdb has only the in-frame clones, and not every one. In the table there are roughly 68,000 clones, roughly 80% of which are singletons. Material: peripheral blood. The receptors stem from a man older than 75 with active COVID-19.

The chain joins TRBV5-4 to TRBJ2-3, with D perhaps TRBD1 (7 bases). Trimming left V 4 bases short and J 6 bases short, with 15 bases between. Germline V gives CDR1 SGHNT, CDR2 YYREEE (reference sequence). CDR3 length: 14 residues. For the CDR3, the DNA is TGTGCCAGCAGCCCGACAGGGAGGACGGATACGCAGTATTTT. Residues: CASSPTGRTDTQYF.

The CDR3 reads CASSFDRNQPQHF. CDR3 coding DNA: TGTGCCAGCAGCTTCGATCGGAATCAGCCCCAGCATTTT. This chain links TRBV7-2 with TRBJ1-5; D gene unclear. CDR1 and CDR2 from the germline V gene are SGHTA and FQGNSA. This CDR3 spans 13 amino acids. V gave up 3 bases and J gave up 4 bases, with 7 bases separating them.

The CDR3 spells CASSFGAGGTDTQYF. The DNA for the CDR3 is TGTGCCAGCAGCTTTGGGGCGGGAGGTACAGATACGCAGTATTTT. The chain combines TRBV7-2 with TRBJ2-3, with 8 bases matching TRBD2. The trim removed 3 bases at V and 3 bases at J, leaving 5 bases unmatched. The CDR3 has 15 residues. CDR1 SGHTA and CDR2 FQGNSA come from the germline V gene.

V usage is TRBV29-1 and J usage is TRBJ2-3, with 7 bases that match TRBD1. The junction had 7 bases not matched to a gene; V was cut back by 7 bases and J by 0 bases. This CDR3 has 14 residues. Germline V gene data show CDR1 as SQVTM and CDR2 as ANQGSEA. This CDR3 reads CSAPPRGSTDTQYF. The CDR3 DNA reads as TGCAGCGCTCCTCCCAGGGGGAGCACAGATACGCAGTATTTT.

Note on this clone: This same CDR3 is encoded by further DNA sequences in the sample. This chain joins TRBV18 and TRBJ1-1, with D possibly matching TRBD1 (5 bases). This CDR3 has 14 amino acids. Trimming removed 1 base at V and 3 bases at J, with 9 bases between. Germline V gives CDR1 KGHSH, CDR2 LQKENI. CDR3: CASSPLQGDTEAFF. In DNA form, the CDR3 reads TGTGCCAGCTCACCACTCCAGGGCGACACTGAAGCTTTCTTT.

The CDR3 DNA sequence: TGTGCCAGCAGTGGGACATTAAATCAGCCCCAGCATTTT. Translation: CASSGTLNQPQHF. The V call is TRBV27, the J call TRBJ1-5; tentatively, D is TRBD1 (6 bases). This CDR3 spans 13 amino acids. From germline, CDR1 is MNHEY and CDR2 SMNVEV (reference sequence). V lost 5 bases and J 4 bases, leaving 9 bases between the germline ends.